The next 32 T cell receptor beta chains were all read from a single sample in a study of Tregs in tolerant kidney transplant recipients. Clones were read by immunoSEQ multiplex PCR, and TCRdb kept only the in-frame ones, dropping some. The sample has tens of thousands of clones. Sample: CD4+ T cells from blood, taken before the transplant. These receptors were collected from a human donor who received a combined kidney and bone marrow transplant.

About this clone itself: The sequenced fragment ends 3 residues before the CDR3 boundary, so the rest is inferred from the germline J gene. This chain connects TRBV2 to TRBJ2-2, with D maybe TRBD1 (5 bases). This CDR3 is built from 13 residues. Germline loops: CDR1 SNHLY, CDR2 FYNNEI. Trimming took off 5 bases at V and 4 bases at J, with 8 bases between the two ends. CDR3 amino acids: CASSTTVTGELFF. The DNA read from the CDR3 is TGTGCCAGCAGTACGACAGTCACCGGGGAG.

Of note for this clone: Read data end 3 residues before the CDR3 end; the end is taken from the germline J gene. The V gene is TRBV11-2, the J gene TRBJ2-3; D is unresolved. Trimming left V 5 bases short and J 3 bases short, with 6 bases between. Germline-derived CDR1 and CDR2 are SGHAT and FQNNGV. This CDR3 spans 12 amino acids. CDR3 in amino acids: CASSTGTDTQYF. CDR3 DNA (partial): TGTGCCAGCAGCACCGGGACAGATACG.

For this clone: The read terminates 3 residues before the CDR3 end, so the remaining end is supplied by the germline J gene. This rearrangement joins TRBV6-2 or TRBV6-3 to TRBJ2-7, with D possibly TRBD1 on 7 matching bases. V was trimmed by 5 bases and J by 3 bases, leaving 17 bases between them. The length of the CDR3 is 15 residues. CDR1 MNHEY and CDR2 SVGEGT come from the germline V gene. CDR3 bases read: TGTGCCAGCAGTCGGAGGGGGACAGCCGGCTACGAG. This gives the protein CASSRRGTAGYE. The full CDR3 protein is CASSRRGTAGYEQYF.

In the case of this clone: The CDR3 is cut off 3 residues early in the read; its end comes from the germline J gene. This chain joins TRBV7-9 and TRBJ1-1, with a weak D call TRBD1 (5 bases). CDR3 length: 14 residues. The germline gives CDR1 SEHNR, CDR2 FQNEAQ (reference sequence). Trimming pared 1 base from V and 1 base from J, leaving 7 bases between. CDR3 bases read: TGTGCCAGCAGCTTAGGACAGCAGAACACTGAA. The encoded protein is CASSLGQQNTE. The full CDR3 protein is CASSLGQQNTEAFF.

As to this clone: The read ends 3 residues early relative to the CDR3; the germline J gene fills the gap. The chain joins TRBV19 to TRBJ2-5; TRBD2 matches 10 bases. V gave up 6 bases and J gave up 5 bases; unmatched junction bases: 6. The germline V gene encodes CDR1 LNHDA and CDR2 SQIVND (reference sequence). This CDR3 spans 14 amino acids. The sequenced CDR3 bases are TGTGCCAGTAGCGGGGGGGGACTAGCGGAGACC. This codes for CASSGGGLAET. The entire CDR3 sequence reads CASSGGGLAETQYF.

About this clone: The sequence runs out 3 residues before the end of the CDR3; the remainder is reconstructed from the germline J gene. This chain uses TRBV7-6 with TRBJ2-3; the match to TRBD1 covers 9 bases. This CDR3 contains 12 residues. Germline values: CDR1 SGHVS, CDR2 FNYEAQ. The CDR3 DNA, read in part, is TGTGCCAGCAGCTCCCGGGACAGGGCG. It is translated as CASSSRDRA. The full CDR3 is CASSSRDRAQYF.

As for this clone: From the germline J gene comes the end of the CDR3, since the read stops 3 residues before it. The chain joins TRBV6-2 or TRBV6-3 to TRBJ1-6; TRBD1 matches at 8 bases. The germline V gene encodes CDR1 MNHEY and CDR2 SVGEGT. J was trimmed by 4 bases and V by 6 bases; bases with no gene match: 2. This CDR3 spans 14 amino acids. The DNA read from the CDR3 is TGTGCCAGCAGCCGACAGGGGTATAATTCACCC. It specifies CASSRQGYNSP. The entire CDR3 protein is CASSRQGYNSPLHF.

By frequency, this clone registers medium-sized. With the read ending 3 residues before the CDR3 end, the germline J gene is used to fill in that end. V gene TRBV5-4 combines with J gene TRBJ1-4; 8 bases map to TRBD1. The germline gives CDR1 SGHNT, CDR2 YYREEE (reference sequence). There are 15 residues in the CDR3. Unmatched junction bases numbered 7, after V lost 3 bases and J lost 6 bases. The CDR3: CASSSGGSSDEKLFF. CDR3 DNA (partial): TGTGCCAGCAGCTCAGGGGGCTCCTCTGATGAAAAA.

Turning to this clone: The CDR3 extends 3 residues past the end of the read, so its final part is completed from the germline J gene. This chain uses TRBV7-2 with TRBJ2-4, with D possibly being TRBD1 (7 bases). Germline V gene lookup returns CDR1 SGHTA and CDR2 FQGNSA. The CDR3 loop spans 14 amino acids. The V gene lost 0 bases and the J gene lost 6 bases, with 9 bases spanning the gap. The CDR3 spells CASSLAQGGNIQYF. The sequenced part of the CDR3 DNA is TGTGCCAGCAGCTTAGCGCAGGGGGGAAACATT.

A word on this clone: With the read ending 3 residues before the CDR3 end, the germline J gene is used to fill in that end. This chain links TRBV5-4 with TRBJ1-2, with 8 bases fitting TRBD1. This CDR3 spans 13 amino acids. The trim removed 3 bases at V and 6 bases at J, leaving 4 bases unmatched. Per the germline V gene, CDR1 is SGHNT and CDR2 is YYREEE (reference sequence). This CDR3 reads CASSSVRGHGYTF. CDR3 DNA (partial): TGTGCCAGCAGCTCGGTCAGGGGGCATGGC.

Concerning this clone: The read ends 3 residues before the CDR3 terminus; that terminus is restored from the germline J gene. The genes are TRBV6-1 and TRBJ1-2, with 9 bases that match TRBD1. The V gene end was trimmed by 2 bases and the J gene end by 5 bases; junction bases not matched to a gene: 12. The CDR3 consists of 17 residues. The germline V gene has CDR1 MNHNS and CDR2 SASEGT. The chain's CDR3 is CASSEWMGTGKIYGYTF. Partial CDR3 DNA: TGTGCCAGCAGTGAATGGATGGGGACAGGGAAGATTTATGGC.

Turning to this clone: The read ends 3 residues before the CDR3 terminus; that terminus is restored from the germline J gene. This chain links TRBV7-3 with TRBJ2-2, with 12 bases lining up with TRBD2. J gave up 4 bases and V 1 base, and 16 bases lay outside the gene matches. This CDR3 region has 21 residues. CDR1 and CDR2 (germline): SGHTA, FQGTGA. The CDR3 region is CASSLRLRLAGEGRGTGELFF. The CDR3 bases that were read are TGTGCCAGCAGCTTAAGATTGAGACTAGCGGGAGAAGGGCGCGGCACCGGGGAG. The variable domain in full, completed from reference TRBV7-3 and TRBJ2-2, reads GAGVSQTPSNKVTEKGKYVELRCDPISGHTALYWYRQSLGQGPEFLIYFQGTGAADDSGLPNDRFFAVRPEGSVSTLKIQRTERGDSAVYLCASSLRLRLAGEGRGTGELFFGEGSRLTVL.

The covered CDR3 bases are TGTGCCAGCAGCTTGGAGGGCTTTCTCACTGAA. Its translation: CASSLEGFLTE. The whole CDR3 protein reads CASSLEGFLTEAFF. The chain is built from TRBV5-5 and TRBJ1-1; D is undetermined. The read is 3 residues too short to cover the CDR3 end, so that end is filled in from the germline J gene. CDR1 is SGHKS, CDR2 YYEKEE, per germline (reference sequence). The V and J ends lost 0 bases and 4 bases respectively, with 10 bases between them. The CDR3 contains 14 residues.

CDR3 residues: CASSLGSGRNTGELFF. CDR3 DNA (partial): TGTGCCAGCAGCTTAGGTAGCGGGAGAAACACCGGGGAG. The chain joins TRBV7-6 to TRBJ2-2, with 9 positions matching TRBD2. The sequence runs out 3 residues before the end of the CDR3; the remainder is reconstructed from the germline J gene. CDR1 and CDR2 (germline): SGHVS, FNYEAQ. Germline trimming cut 1 base from V and 2 bases from J; bases unmatched to any gene: 2. The CDR3 has 16 residues.

With respect to this clone: The CDR3 is cut off 3 residues early in the read; its end comes from the germline J gene. This chain joins TRBV20-1 and TRBJ1-4, with 8 bases matching TRBD1. Per the germline V gene, CDR1 is DFQATT and CDR2 is SNEGSKA (reference sequence). This CDR3 comprises 13 residues. CDR3 sequence: CSAGPLTQGVLFF. The sequenced part of the CDR3 DNA is TGCAGTGCCGGCCCTTTGACACAGGGGGTA.

Regarding this clone: The CDR3 goes on 3 residues after the read ends, and that part is filled in from the germline J gene. The chain combines TRBV7-2 with TRBJ1-2; D unclear. The CDR3 runs to 13 residues. Trimming took off 1 base at V and 6 bases at J, with 9 bases between the two ends. The V gene's germline CDR1 is SGHTA and CDR2 FQGNSA. This chain's CDR3 is CASSLGVSDGYTF. The part of the CDR3 DNA that was read is TGTGCCAGCAGCTTAGGTGTTAGCGATGGC.

In the case of this clone: The read falls 3 residues short of the CDR3 end, and the missing part is taken from the germline J gene. This rearrangement joins TRBV2 to TRBJ2-2; perhaps D is TRBD1 or TRBD2 (5 bases each). Germline V gene lookup returns CDR1 SNHLY and CDR2 FYNNEI. V was clipped by 6 bases and J by 4 bases, with 18 bases between them. The CDR3 totals 16 residues. The CDR3 spells CASSTLQGVGTGELFF. Partial CDR3 DNA: TGTGCCAGCAGCACCCTCCAGGGAGTGGGCACCGGGGAG. The full variable domain, with the rest looked up from reference TRBV2 and TRBJ2-2, is EPEVTQTPSHQVTQMGQEVILRCVPISNHLYFYWYRQILGQKVEFLVSFYNNEISEKSEIFDDQFSVERPDGSNFTLKIRSTKLEDSAMYFCASSTLQGVGTGELFFGEGSRLTVL.

About this clone itself: The read ends 3 residues shy of where the CDR3 ends; the end is completed using the germline J gene. This chain connects TRBV19 to TRBJ1-5, with 7 bases that match TRBD1. With V trimmed by 4 bases and J by 6 bases, 6 bases remained unmatched. Germline assignment: CDR1 LNHDA and CDR2 SQIVND (reference sequence). This CDR3 is 14 amino acids long. This CDR3 is CASSTQGGGQPQHF. CDR3 bases read: TGTGCCAGTAGTACTCAGGGGGGTGGTCAGCCC.

As to this clone: The CDR3 end falls 3 residues outside the read, so it is completed with the germline J gene. The chain recombines TRBV18 with TRBJ2-7, with 8 bases that match TRBD1. The CDR3 extends over 13 amino acids. V shed 1 base, J shed 6 bases, and the junction held 2 bases outside the gene matches. Germline CDR1 reads KGHSH; CDR2 reads LQKENI. Partial CDR3 DNA: TGTGCCAGCTCACCACGGACAGGGCCCGAG. As protein: CASSPRTGPE. The full CDR3 protein is CASSPRTGPEQYF.

About this clone: The read ends 3 residues early relative to the CDR3; the germline J gene fills the gap. The chain employs TRBV7-2 and TRBJ2-7; TRBD2 agrees at 10 bases. V trimming: 2 bases; J trimming: 2 bases; junction bases outside the gene matches: 3. The CDR3 is 15 residues long. Germline CDR1 and CDR2: SGHTA and FQGNSA. The CDR3 reads CASSLTSGTPYEQYF. The CDR3 bases that were read are TGTGCCAGCAGCTTAACTAGCGGGACCCCCTACGAG.

As to this clone: The read comes to an end 3 residues before the CDR3 does, leaving the germline J gene to fill in the end. The chain employs TRBV7-9 and TRBJ1-2; D is uncertain. The ends were cut back, 6 bases at V and 4 bases at J, with 15 bases in the middle. Germline values: CDR1 SEHNR, CDR2 FQNEAQ (reference sequence). The CDR3 extends over 14 amino acids. The sequenced part of the CDR3 DNA is TGTGCCAGCAGACACCCGGACTTTTCCTATGGC. It encodes CASRHPDFSYG. The full CDR3 is CASRHPDFSYGYTF.

Turning to this clone: Read coverage stops 3 residues before the CDR3 terminus; the germline J gene supplies the remainder. This rearrangement joins TRBV2 to TRBJ2-2; 12 bases map to TRBD2. V dropped 4 bases and J dropped 6; count of bases not matched to a gene: 6. This CDR3 contains 16 residues. Germline loops: CDR1 SNHLY, CDR2 FYNNEI. CDR3: CASSVTSGGLSGELFF. The CDR3 DNA, read in part, is TGTGCCAGCAGTGTAACTAGCGGGGGGCTCTCCGGGGAG.

With respect to this clone: Sequencing ends 3 residues short of the CDR3 end; the germline J gene provides the rest. This chain links TRBV2 with TRBJ2-1, with 9 bases lining up with TRBD2. Germline values: CDR1 SNHLY, CDR2 FYNNEI. Trimming cost V 1 base and J 4 bases; bases outside gene matches: 8. The length of the CDR3 is 17 residues. The part of the CDR3 DNA that was read is TGTGCCAGCAGTGAAGGTCAGGGCGGGGGGGCTTACAATGAG. It is translated as CASSEGQGGGAYNE. The whole CDR3 protein is CASSEGQGGGAYNEQFF.

About this clone: The read halts 3 residues ahead of the CDR3 end, with the missing end drawn from the germline J gene. The chain combines TRBV20-1 with TRBJ2-3; 11 bases are a match to TRBD1. Per germline, CDR1 DFQATT and CDR2 SNEGSKA (reference sequence). The CDR3 loop spans 14 amino acids. The CDR3 sequence is CSASGTGGTDTQYF. CDR3 bases read: TGCAGCGCCAGTGGGACAGGGGGGACAGATACG.

As regards this clone: Coverage ceases 3 residues before the CDR3 finishes, and the germline J gene fills in the end. The chain couples TRBV29-1 to TRBJ1-2; possible D gene TRBD1, 5 bases. V was trimmed by 4 bases and J by 4 bases, leaving 10 bases between them. This CDR3 comprises 12 residues. Per the germline V gene, CDR1 is SQVTM and CDR2 is ANQGSEA. The CDR3 sequence: CSVGQTRYGYTF. The CDR3 DNA, read in part, is TGCAGCGTTGGACAGACACGCTATGGC.

With regard to this clone: The read ends 3 residues before the CDR3 terminus; that terminus is restored from the germline J gene. V usage is TRBV5-6 and J usage is TRBJ2-3; D gene unclear. The germline V and J ends were trimmed by 0 bases and 4 bases, with 3 bases remaining between them. Germline values: CDR1 SGHDT, CDR2 YYEEEE. CDR3 size: 12 residues. Incomplete CDR3 DNA: TGTGCCAGCAGCTTGGTCGCAGATACG. The encoded protein is CASSLVADT. The complete CDR3 reads CASSLVADTQYF.

Note on this clone: Coverage ceases 3 residues before the CDR3 finishes, and the germline J gene fills in the end. The chain links TRBV7-9 to TRBJ2-3, with 8 bases aligning to TRBD2. Trimming at V came to 7 bases and at J to 2 bases, leaving 8 bases not matched to a gene. Germline-derived CDR1 and CDR2 are SEHNR and FQNEAQ (reference sequence). This CDR3 comprises 15 residues. CDR3 DNA (partial): TGTGCCAGCACCTTTAGCGGGGCCTACACAGATACG. Protein sequence: CASTFSGAYTDT. The full-length CDR3 reads as CASTFSGAYTDTQYF.

Remarks on this clone: The read is 3 residues too short to cover the CDR3 end, so that end is filled in from the germline J gene. The genes are TRBV20-1 and TRBJ1-5, with TRBD1 matching over 8 bases. Germline V gene data show CDR1 as DFQATT and CDR2 as SNEGSKA (reference sequence). The CDR3 is made up of 15 amino acids. The junction had 7 bases not matched to a gene; V was cut back by 3 bases and J by 3 bases. The CDR3 sequence: CSARRRGLINQPQHF. The covered CDR3 bases are TGCAGTGCTAGGCGCAGGGGGCTTATCAATCAGCCC.

The part of the CDR3 DNA that was read is TGTGCCAGCAGCTCGACAGGTGGTCCGAACACTGAA. Protein sequence: CASSSTGGPNTE. The entire CDR3 reads CASSSTGGPNTEAFF. The rearrangement uses TRBV6-2 or TRBV6-3 and TRBJ1-1; weak D call: TRBD1 (6 bases). The CDR3 goes on 3 residues after the read ends, and that part is filled in from the germline J gene. V lost 6 bases to trimming and J lost 1 base, with 15 bases between them. The CDR3 runs to 15 residues. Germline V gives CDR1 MNHEY, CDR2 SVGEGT.

Remarks on this clone: Coverage ceases 3 residues before the CDR3 finishes, and the germline J gene fills in the end. J is TRBJ1-6 and V is TRBV2, with TRBD1 matching over 8 bases. Trimming at V came to 7 bases and at J to 5 bases, leaving 10 bases not matched to a gene. This CDR3 is 16 amino acids long. Germline CDR1 is SNHLY and CDR2 is FYNNEI. CDR3 amino acids: CASKSRAGGDNSPLHF. The DNA read from the CDR3 is TGTGCCAGCAAATCAAGGGCAGGGGGCGATAATTCACCC.

As concerns this clone: The read terminates 3 residues ahead of where the CDR3 ends, so the germline J gene completes it. V and J are TRBV20-1 and TRBJ2-1, with D tentatively TRBD2 (6 bases). V was trimmed by 4 bases and J by 2 bases, leaving 12 bases between them. The CDR3 is 14 amino acids. Per germline, CDR1 DFQATT and CDR2 SNEGSKA (reference sequence). The sequenced part of the CDR3 DNA is TGCAGTGCTACCGGAGGGGCTACCTACAATGAG. Translation: CSATGGATYNE. The CDR3 in its entirety is CSATGGATYNEQFF.

Comment on this clone: The read terminates 3 residues before the CDR3 end, so the remaining end is supplied by the germline J gene. The chain couples TRBV2 to TRBJ2-3; D unresolved. The V gene's germline CDR1 is SNHLY and CDR2 FYNNEI. The CDR3 extends over 11 amino acids. The germline V and J ends were trimmed by 4 bases and 6 bases, with 5 bases remaining between them. CDR3 DNA (partial): TGTGCCAGCAGTGTTCGGGATACG. Residues: CASSVRDT. From start to end, the CDR3 is CASSVRDTQYF.